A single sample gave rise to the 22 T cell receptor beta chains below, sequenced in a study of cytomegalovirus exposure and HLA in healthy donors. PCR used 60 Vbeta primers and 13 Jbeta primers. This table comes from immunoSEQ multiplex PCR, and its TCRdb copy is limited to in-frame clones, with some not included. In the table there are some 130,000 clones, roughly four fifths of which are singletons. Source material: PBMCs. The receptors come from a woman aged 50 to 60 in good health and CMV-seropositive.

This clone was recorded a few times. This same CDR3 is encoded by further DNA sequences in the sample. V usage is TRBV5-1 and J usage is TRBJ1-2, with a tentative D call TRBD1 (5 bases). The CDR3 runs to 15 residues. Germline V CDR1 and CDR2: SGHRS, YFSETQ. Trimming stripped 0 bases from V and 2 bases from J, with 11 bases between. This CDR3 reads CASSLGQGRNYGYTF. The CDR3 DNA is TGCGCCAGCAGCTTGGGGCAGGGCAGAAACTATGGCTACACCTTC.

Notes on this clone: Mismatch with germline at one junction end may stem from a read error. The CDR3 sequence: CAISLGQGPQDF. CDR3 DNA: TGTGCCATCAGCTTAGGACAGGGCCCCCAGGACTTC. V is TRBV10-3 and J is TRBJ2-7; 8 bases are shared with TRBD1. CDR3 size: 12 residues. The germline gives CDR1 ENHRY, CDR2 SYGVKD.

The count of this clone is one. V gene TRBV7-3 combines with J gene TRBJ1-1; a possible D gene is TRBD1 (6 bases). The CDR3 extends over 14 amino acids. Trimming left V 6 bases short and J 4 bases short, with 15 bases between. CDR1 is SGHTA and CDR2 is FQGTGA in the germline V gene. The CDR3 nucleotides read TGTGCCAGCAGACGAGGGGGGGCCGGCACTGAAGCTTTCTTT. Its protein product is CASRRGGAGTEAFF. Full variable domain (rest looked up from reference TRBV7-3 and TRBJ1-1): GAGVSQTPSNKVTEKGKYVELRCDPISGHTALYWYRQSLGQGPEFLIYFQGTGAADDSGLPNDRFFAVRPEGSVSTLKIQRTERGDSAVYLCASRRGGAGTEAFFGQGTRLTVV.

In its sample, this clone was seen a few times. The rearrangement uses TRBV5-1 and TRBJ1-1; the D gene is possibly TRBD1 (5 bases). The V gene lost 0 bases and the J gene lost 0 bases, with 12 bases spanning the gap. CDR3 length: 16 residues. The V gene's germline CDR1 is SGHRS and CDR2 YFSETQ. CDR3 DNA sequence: TGCGCCAGCAGCTTGGGTCAGGGCCCAATGAACACTGAAGCTTTCTTT. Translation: CASSLGQGPMNTEAFF. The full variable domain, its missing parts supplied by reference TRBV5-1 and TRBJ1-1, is KAGVTQTPRYLIKTRGQQVTLSCSPISGHRSVSWYQQTPGQGLQFLFEYFSETQRNKGNFPGRFSGRQFSNSRSEMNVSTLELGDSALYLCASSLGQGPMNTEAFFGQGTRLTVV.

The CDR3 reads CARGGQGGEKLFF. The CDR3 bases are TGTGCCAGGGGGGGGCAGGGCGGAGAAAAACTGTTTTTT. V and J are TRBV2 and TRBJ1-4; weak D call: TRBD1 (6 bases). Germline values: CDR1 SNHLY, CDR2 FYNNEI. V lost 9 bases to trimming and J lost 8 bases, with 16 bases between them. This CDR3 contains 13 residues.

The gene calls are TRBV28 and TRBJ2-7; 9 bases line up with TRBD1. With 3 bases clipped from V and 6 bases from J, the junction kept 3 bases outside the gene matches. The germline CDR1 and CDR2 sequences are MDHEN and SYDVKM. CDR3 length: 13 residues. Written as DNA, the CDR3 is TGTGCCAGCAGTTTGGACAGGGGTAGCGAGCAGTACTTC. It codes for CASSLDRGSEQYF.

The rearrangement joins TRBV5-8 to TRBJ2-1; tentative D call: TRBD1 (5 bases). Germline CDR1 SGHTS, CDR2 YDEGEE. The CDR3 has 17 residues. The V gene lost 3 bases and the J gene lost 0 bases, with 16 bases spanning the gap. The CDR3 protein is CASSSRLTAISYNEQFF. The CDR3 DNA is TGTGCCAGCAGCTCTAGGCTGACAGCGATCTCCTACAATGAGCAGTTCTTC.

CDR3 DNA: TGTGCCAGCAGCCGCTTAGCGGGGGGTTTCAATGAGCAGTTCTTC. Its translation is CASSRLAGGFNEQFF. This chain joins TRBV7-9 and TRBJ2-1, with 10 bases lining up with TRBD2. This CDR3 has 15 residues. V gave up 5 bases and J gave up 6 bases; unmatched junction bases: 7. Looked up from germline, CDR1 is SEHNR and CDR2 is FQNEAQ (reference sequence).

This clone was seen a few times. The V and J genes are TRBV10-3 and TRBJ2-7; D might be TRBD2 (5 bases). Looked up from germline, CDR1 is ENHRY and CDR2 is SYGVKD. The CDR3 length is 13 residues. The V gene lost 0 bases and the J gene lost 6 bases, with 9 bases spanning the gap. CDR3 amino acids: CAISESRTAEQYF. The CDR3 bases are TGTGCCATCAGTGAGTCCCGGACTGCCGAGCAGTACTTC.

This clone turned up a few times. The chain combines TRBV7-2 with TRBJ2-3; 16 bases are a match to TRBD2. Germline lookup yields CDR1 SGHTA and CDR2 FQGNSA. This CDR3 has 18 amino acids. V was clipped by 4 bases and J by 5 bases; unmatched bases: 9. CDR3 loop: CASSSPGLAGGAGDTQYF. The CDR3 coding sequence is TGTGCCAGCAGCTCCCCGGGACTAGCGGGGGGGGCCGGAGATACGCAGTATTTT.

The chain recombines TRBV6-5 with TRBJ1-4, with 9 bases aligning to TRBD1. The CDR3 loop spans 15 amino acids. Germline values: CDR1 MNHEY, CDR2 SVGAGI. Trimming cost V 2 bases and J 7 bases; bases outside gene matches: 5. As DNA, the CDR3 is TGTGCCAGCAGTTACCTGGGACAGGGTTCTGAAAAACTGTTTTTT. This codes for CASSYLGQGSEKLFF.

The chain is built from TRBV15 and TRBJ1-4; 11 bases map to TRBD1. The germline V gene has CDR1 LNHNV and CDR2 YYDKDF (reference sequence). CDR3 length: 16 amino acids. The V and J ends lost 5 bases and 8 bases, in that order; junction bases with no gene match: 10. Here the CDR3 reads CATSGLRDRGREKLFF. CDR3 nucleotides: TGTGCCACCAGCGGCCTCCGGGACAGGGGGAGGGAAAAACTGTTTTTT. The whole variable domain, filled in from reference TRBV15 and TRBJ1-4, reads DAMVIQNPRYQVTQFGKPVTLSCSQTLNHNVMYWYQQKSSQAPKLLFHYYDKDFNNEADTPDNFQSRRPNTSFCFLDIRSPGLGDTAMYLCATSGLRDRGREKLFFGSGTQLSVL.

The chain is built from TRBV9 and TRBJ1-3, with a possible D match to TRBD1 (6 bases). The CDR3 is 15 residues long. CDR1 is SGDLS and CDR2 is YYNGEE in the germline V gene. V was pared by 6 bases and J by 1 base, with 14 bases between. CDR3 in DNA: TGTGCCAGCACGACAGGAGTTAGTTCTGGAAACACCATATATTTT. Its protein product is CASTTGVSSGNTIYF.

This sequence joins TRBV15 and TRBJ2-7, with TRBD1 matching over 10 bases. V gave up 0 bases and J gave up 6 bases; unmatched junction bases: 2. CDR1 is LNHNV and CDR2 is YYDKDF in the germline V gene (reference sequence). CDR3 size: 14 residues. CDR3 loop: CATSRETGGSEQYF. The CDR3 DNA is TGTGCCACCAGCAGAGAGACAGGGGGCAGCGAGCAGTACTTC.

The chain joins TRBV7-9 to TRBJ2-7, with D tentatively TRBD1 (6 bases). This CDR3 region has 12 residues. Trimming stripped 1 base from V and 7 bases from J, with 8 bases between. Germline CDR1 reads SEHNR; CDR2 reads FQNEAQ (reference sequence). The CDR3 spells CASSLEQGEQYF. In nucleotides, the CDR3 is TGTGCCAGCAGCTTAGAGCAGGGGGAGCAGTACTTC.

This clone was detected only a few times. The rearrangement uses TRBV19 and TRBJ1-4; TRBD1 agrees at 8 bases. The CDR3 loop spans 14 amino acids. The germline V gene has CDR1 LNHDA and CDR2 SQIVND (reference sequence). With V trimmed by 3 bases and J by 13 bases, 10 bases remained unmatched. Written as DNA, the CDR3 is TGTGCCAGTAGTATCCGGGACAGGCCGCCGGGACTGTTTTTT. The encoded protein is CASSIRDRPPGLFF.

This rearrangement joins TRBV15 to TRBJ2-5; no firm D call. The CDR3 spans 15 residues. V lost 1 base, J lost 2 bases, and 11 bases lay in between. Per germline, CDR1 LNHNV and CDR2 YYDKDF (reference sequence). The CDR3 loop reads CATSRGGTIQETQYF. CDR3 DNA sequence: TGTGCCACCAGCAGAGGAGGCACCATACAAGAGACCCAGTACTTC.

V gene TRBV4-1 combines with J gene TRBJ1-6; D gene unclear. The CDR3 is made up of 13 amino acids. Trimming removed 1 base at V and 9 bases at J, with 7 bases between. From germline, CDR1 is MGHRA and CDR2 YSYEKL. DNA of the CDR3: TGCGCCAGCAGCCAAGGTCTAGTTTCACCCCTCCACTTT. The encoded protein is CASSQGLVSPLHF.

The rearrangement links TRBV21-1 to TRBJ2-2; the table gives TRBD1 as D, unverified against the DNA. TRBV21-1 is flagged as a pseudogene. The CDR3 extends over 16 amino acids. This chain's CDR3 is CASSELQGWDTGELFF. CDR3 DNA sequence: TGTGCCAGCAGCGAACTACAGGGGTGGGACACCGGGGAGCTGTTTTTT.

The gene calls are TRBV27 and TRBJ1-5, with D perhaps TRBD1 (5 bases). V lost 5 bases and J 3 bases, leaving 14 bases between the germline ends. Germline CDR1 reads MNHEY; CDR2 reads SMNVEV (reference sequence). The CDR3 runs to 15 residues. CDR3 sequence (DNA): TGTGCCAGCAGTAGATCCAGGGCGACCAATCAGCCCCAGCATTTT. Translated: CASSRSRATNQPQHF.

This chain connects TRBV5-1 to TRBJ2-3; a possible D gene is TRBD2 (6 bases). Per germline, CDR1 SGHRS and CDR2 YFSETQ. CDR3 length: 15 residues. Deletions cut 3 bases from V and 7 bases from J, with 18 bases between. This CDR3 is CASSSGGNSAYTQYF. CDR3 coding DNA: TGCGCCAGCAGCTCCGGAGGGAATTCAGCATATACGCAGTATTTT.

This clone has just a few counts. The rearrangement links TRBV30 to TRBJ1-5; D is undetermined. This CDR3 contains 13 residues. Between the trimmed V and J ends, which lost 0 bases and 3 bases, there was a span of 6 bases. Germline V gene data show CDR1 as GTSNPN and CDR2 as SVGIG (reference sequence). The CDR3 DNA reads TGTGCCTGGAGTGTGAGGGTCAATCAGCCCCAGCATTTT. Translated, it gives CAWSVRVNQPQHF. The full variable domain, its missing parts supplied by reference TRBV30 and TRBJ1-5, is SQTIHQWPATLVQPVGSPLSLECTVEGTSNPNLYWYRQAAGRGLQLLFYSVGIGQISSEVPQNLSASRPQDRQFILSSKKLLLSDSGFYLCAWSVRVNQPQHFGDGTRLSIL.